The present T cell receptor beta chain was sequenced within a study of technical replicates of blood from a few donors. The CDR3 consists of 17 residues. Unmatched junction bases numbered 10, after V lost 3 bases and J lost 8 bases. Germline V CDR1 and CDR2: SGHTA, FQGNSA. Only in-frame clones appear in the TCRdb table, and some are missing; sequencing was by immunoSEQ multiplex PCR. The profile shows about 76,000 clones, about 91% of them singletons. The receptor's source is a human donor in good health. This sequence joins TRBV7-2 and TRBJ2-3; 14 bases map to TRBD2. Specimen: T cells isolated from PBMCs. CDR3 coding DNA: TGTGCCAGCAGCTTCTGGAGGACTAGCGGGAGGACAACTACGCAGTATTTT. It translates to CASSFWRTSGRTTTQYF.